This is a list of T cell receptor beta chains from one sample in a study of T cell repertoires in cytomegalovirus infection. MiXCR was run by TCRdb on the reads, yielding one entry per CDR3 protein. The sample records 830,000 or so distinct CDR3 sequences, approximately 32% being singletons. No antigen has been identified for these receptors. The material was cultured CD8+ T cells from PBMCs, obtained from culture after CMV antigen stimulation. The receptors were sampled from a human donor in good health (CMV status not recorded). Some clones in this sample may be carry-over from other donors' samples. Both conserved end residues are part of each CDR3. D genes are given only for firm matches. Size tells how often a clone was seen (once, few, many) or the class of an expanded clone, and some rows leave it out.

J gene: TRBJ1-2
clone size: NA
V gene: TRBV12-3/TRBV12-4
D gene: NA
CDR3 DNA: TGTGCCAGCACCCCAGGTTCCCCTAAAGTATATGGCTACACCTTC
CDR3 protein: CASTPGSPKVYGYTF

J gene: TRBJ1-5
clone size: NA
V gene: TRBV7-8
D gene: NA
CDR3 DNA: TGTGCCAGCAACTCCAACCGACAGATTTATAGCAATCAGCCCCAGCATTTT
CDR3 protein: CASNSNRQIYSNQPQHF

J gene: TRBJ2-1
clone size: once
V gene: TRBV6-6
D gene: NA
CDR3 DNA: TGTGCCAGCAGCCTCGCCCTCGGGGGCCTCTACAATGAGCAGTTCTTC
CDR3 protein: CASSLALGGLYNEQFF

J gene: TRBJ2-1
clone size: few
V gene: TRBV12-3/TRBV12-4
D gene: TRBD2
CDR3 DNA: TGTGCCAGTTTTCAGCGGGGCTGGGTCAGTGAGCAGTTCTTC
CDR3 protein: CASFQRGWVSEQFF

J gene: TRBJ1-1
clone size: NA
V gene: TRBV12-3/TRBV12-4
D gene: NA
CDR3 DNA: TGTGCCAGCAGTTTGGAGACAGCCTTTAACACTGAAGCTTTCTTT
CDR3 protein: CASSLETAFNTEAFF

J gene: TRBJ2-2
clone size: few
V gene: TRBV7-8
D gene: TRBD2
CDR3 DNA: TGTGCCAGCAGCTTAGAAGCGGGGCTATTCACCGGGGAGCTGTTTTTT
CDR3 protein: CASSLEAGLFTGELFF

J gene: TRBJ2-7
clone size: NA
V gene: TRBV7-9
D gene: TRBD1
CDR3 DNA: TGTGCCAGCAGCTCCACCGGGACAGGGGGCCCGTCTTCAAACGAGCAGTACTTC
CDR3 protein: CASSSTGTGGPSSNEQYF

J gene: TRBJ2-7
clone size: NA
V gene: TRBV12-3/TRBV12-4
D gene: NA
CDR3 DNA: TGTGCCAGCAGTTTTGGACCAGGAGGCGGCTACGAGCAGTACTTC
CDR3 protein: CASSFGPGGGYEQYF

J gene: TRBJ2-2
clone size: NA
V gene: TRBV9
D gene: NA
CDR3 DNA: TGTACCAGCAGCGGCCCAGGGTACAACACCGGGGAGCTGTTCTTT
CDR3 protein: CTSSGPGYNTGELFF

J gene: TRBJ2-1
clone size: NA
V gene: TRBV2
D gene: TRBD2
CDR3 DNA: TGTGCCAGCAAGAGCGGGGGGGCCGGTGTTGAGTTCTTC
CDR3 protein: CASKSGGAGVEFF

J gene: TRBJ1-1
clone size: many
V gene: TRBV2
D gene: NA
CDR3 DNA: TGTGCCAGCGATAGGCGGGGGGGAACAGCTTTCTTT
CDR3 protein: CASDRRGGTAFF

J gene: TRBJ2-3
clone size: few
V gene: TRBV27
D gene: TRBD2
CDR3 DNA: TGTGCCAGCATCGGGGGGGCCGACCCAGATACGCAGTATTTT
CDR3 protein: CASIGGADPDTQYF

J gene: TRBJ1-2
clone size: few
V gene: TRBV6-5
D gene: NA
CDR3 DNA: TGTGCCAGCAGTTATCGGCCGGACGGGAGGAACTATGGCTACACCTTC
CDR3 protein: CASSYRPDGRNYGYTF

J gene: TRBJ2-7
clone size: NA
V gene: TRBV7-2
D gene: NA
CDR3 DNA: TGTGCCAGCAGCAACAGGGACTCCTACGAGCAGTACTTC
CDR3 protein: CASSNRDSYEQYF